Listed below are T cell receptor beta chains from one sample, sequenced in a study of cytomegalovirus exposure and HLA in healthy donors. Libraries were prepared by immunoSEQ multiplex PCR; TCRdb keeps only in-frame clonotypes and omits some of them. The table shows roughly 150,000 clones, with less than 90% occurring only once. Sequencing input: PBMCs. All receptors derive from a man between 25 and 39 years old in good health and CMV-seronegative. The CDR3 runs from the conserved cysteine through the conserved F or W. Fields, in order: V gene, clone size, J gene, D gene, CDR3 DNA, CDR3 protein. The D gene is left open where the match is weak. Clone size is not always given. Where it is, it says once, few, many or a class for expanded clones.

>TRBV29-1|.|TRBJ1-5|TRBD1
TGCAGCGTTAAGGACAGGGAGGGTCAGCCCCAGCATTTT
CSVKDREGQPQHF
>TRBV5-1|.|TRBJ1-5|.
TGCGCCAGCAGGCTCACAGGTCATAGCAATCAGCCCCAGCATTTT
CASRLTGHSNQPQHF
>TRBV11-1|.|TRBJ2-1|.
TGTGCCAGCAGCTTAGGTGCTGTTATGGGGGGTTCCTACAATGAGCAGTTCTTC
CASSLGAVMGGSYNEQFF
>TRBV5-1|.|TRBJ2-7|.
TGCGCCAGCAGACCGGACAGAGAGAGCTCCTACGAGCAGTACTTC
CASRPDRESSYEQYF
>TRBV6-4|.|TRBJ1-1|.
TGTGCCAGCAGTGACGGGGGGATCACTGAAGCTTTCTTT
CASSDGGITEAFF
>TRBV21-1|.|TRBJ2-7|.
TGTGCCACTAAGGGACAGGAGAGCTCCTACGAGCAGTACTTC
CATKGQESSYEQYF
>TRBV30|.|TRBJ2-4|.
TGTGCCTGGAGGGCCCAGAAAAACATTCAGTACTTC
CAWRAQKNIQYF
>TRBV19|.|TRBJ2-1|.
TGTGCCAGTAGCATGACAGGCGCGGAGCAGTTCTTC
CASSMTGAEQFF
>TRBV2|once|TRBJ2-1|TRBD2
TGTGCCAGCAGTGTGGCTAGCGGGAGCTATGAGCAGTTCTTC
CASSVASGSYEQFF
>TRBV5-6|.|TRBJ2-7|TRBD2
TGTGCCAGCAGCCTGGGACTAGCGGGGGGAAACCCATCCTTC
CASSLGLAGGNPSF
>TRBV9|.|TRBJ2-1|TRBD2
TGTGCCAGCAGCGTAGAGGGCGGGAGCTCCTACAATGAGCAGTTCTTC
CASSVEGGSSYNEQFF
>TRBV19|.|TRBJ2-3|TRBD1
TGTGCCAGTTGTGGACAGGGGAGCCCAGATACGCAGTATTTT
CASCGQGSPDTQYF
>TRBV19|.|TRBJ1-5|.
TGTGCCAGTAGTCGGGACATAAATCAGCCCCAGCATTTT
CASSRDINQPQHF
>TRBV15|.|TRBJ2-1|.
TGTGCCACCAGCGAGACGGGGTGGGACAATGAGCAGTTCTTC
CATSETGWDNEQFF
>TRBV11-2|.|TRBJ2-7|TRBD2
TGTGCCAGCAGCTTAGAGGGAGGGTTTAACGAGCAGTACTTC
CASSLEGGFNEQYF
>TRBV4-3|once|TRBJ2-7|TRBD2
TGCGCCAGCAGCCTTTCTAGCGGGAGGTACGAGCAGTACTTC
CASSLSSGRYEQYF
>TRBV7-8|.|TRBJ1-5|.
TGTGCCAGCAGCCGTTCGCCGGGGGACCAGCCCCAGCATTTT
CASSRSPGDQPQHF
>TRBV21-1|.|TRBJ2-4|.
TGTGCCAGCAGGACGTCAGGGGTAGCCAAAAACATTCAGTACTTC
CASRTSGVAKNIQYF
>TRBV18|.|TRBJ2-7|.
TGTGCCAGCTCACAAGACAACCAGTACGAGCAGTACTTC
CASSQDNQYEQYF
>TRBV7-9|.|TRBJ2-1|TRBD2
TGTTCCAGCAGCCCGCTCTCTGGGGGGGGTACCTACAATGAGCAGTTCTTC
CSSSPLSGGGTYNEQFF
>TRBV2|few|TRBJ2-1|TRBD2
TGTGCCAGCAGCCAAGGGAGGGGACGGGGCTACAATGAGCAGTTCTTC
CASSQGRGRGYNEQFF
>TRBV4-2|.|TRBJ2-2|.
TGTGCCAGCAGCGCTAAACGGGAGAGCACCGGGGAGCTGTTTTTT
CASSAKRESTGELFF
>TRBV5-1|.|TRBJ1-1|TRBD1
TGCGCCAGCAGCTTGGGGCAGGGGGCAATCACTGAAGCTTTCTTT
CASSLGQGAITEAFF
>TRBV4-1|few|TRBJ2-1|TRBD2
TGCGCCAGCAGCCATCTAGCGGGGGAGAATGAGCAGTTCTTC
CASSHLAGENEQFF
>TRBV7-9|.|TRBJ2-5|TRBD2
TGTGCCAGCAGCTCCTGGACTAGCGGGGAAGAGCAGTACTTC
CASSSWTSGEEQYF
>TRBV6-1|.|TRBJ1-1|TRBD1
TGTGCCAGCAGGAGATACAGGGGGAGGAACACTGAAGCTTTCTTT
CASRRYRGRNTEAFF
>TRBV19|.|TRBJ1-6|TRBD1
TGTGCCAGTAGTACCGGGCCGGGACAGCCTAATTCACCCCTCCACTTT
CASSTGPGQPNSPLHF
>TRBV19|.|TRBJ1-1|TRBD1
TGTGCCAGTAGTTCGGACAGGGGAAACACTGAAGCTTTCTTT
CASSSDRGNTEAFF
>TRBV5-4|.|TRBJ2-2|.
TGTGCCAGCAGCTACCGACAGGCCAACACCGGGGAGCTGTTTTTT
CASSYRQANTGELFF
>TRBV19|.|TRBJ2-3|TRBD2
TGTGCCAGTACCCAGCGGGGCAGCACAGACACGCAGTATTTT
CASTQRGSTDTQYF
>TRBV28|.|TRBJ1-5|.
TGTGCCAGCAGCCTGCGGGGGGATCCCAATCAGCCCCAGCATTTT
CASSLRGDPNQPQHF
>TRBV28|.|TRBJ2-3|.
TGTGCCAGCAGTTTAGGCTTTATCACAGATACGCAGTATTTT
CASSLGFITDTQYF
>TRBV6-5|.|TRBJ2-5|.
TGTGCCAGCAGCCAACTAGCCCTCCGAGAGACCCAGTACTTC
CASSQLALRETQYF